The 26 T cell receptor beta chains given below trace back to one sample, sequenced in a study of blood T cell repertoires in COVID-19. TCRdb's copy holds only in-frame clones and misses some; the assay was immunoSEQ multiplex PCR. The sample carries around 620,000 clones, 85% to 90% recorded once. Sequenced sample: peripheral blood. The receptors here all came from a woman aged 18-30 years with acute or convalescent COVID-19.

CDR3 sequence reads: CARQGTNEKLFF. The CDR3 nucleotides are TGTGCCAGACAGGGTACTAATGAAAAACTGTTTTTT. The genes are TRBV30 and TRBJ1-4; 7 bases match TRBD1. Germline V gives CDR1 GTSNPN, CDR2 SVGIG (reference sequence). The CDR3 has 12 amino acids. V dropped 8 bases and J dropped 2; count of bases not matched to a gene: 2.

The gene calls are TRBV2 and TRBJ1-1; 10 bases align to TRBD1. CDR3 length: 14 residues. V lost 4 bases and J lost 4; bases outside the gene matches: 3. Germline CDR1 reads SNHLY; CDR2 reads FYNNEI. In nucleotides, the CDR3 is TGTGCCAGCAGTGGGGACAGGGGACGCACTGAAGCTTTCTTT. It is translated as CASSGDRGRTEAFF. Variable domain in full (rest from reference TRBV2 and TRBJ1-1): EPEVTQTPSHQVTQMGQEVILRCVPISNHLYFYWYRQILGQKVEFLVSFYNNEISEKSEIFDDQFSVERPDGSNFTLKIRSTKLEDSAMYFCASSGDRGRTEAFFGQGTRLTVV.

This chain joins TRBV21-1 and TRBJ1-2. TRBV21-1 is a listed pseudogene. The CDR3 contains 14 residues. In nucleotides, the CDR3 is TGTGCCAGCGGGGGGGGACGGAACAACTATGGCTACACCTTC. Amino acids: CASGGGRNNYGYTF.

In this sample, this clone turned up a few times. V is TRBV9 and J is TRBJ1-2; the D is unclear. The CDR3 runs 13 residues. Trimming took off 4 bases at V and 1 base at J, with 8 bases between the two ends. The germline V gene encodes CDR1 SGDLS and CDR2 YYNGEE. The CDR3 sequence is CASSSTVNYGYTF. CDR3 nucleotide sequence: TGTGCCAGCAGCTCAACAGTTAACTATGGCTACACCTTC.

This sequence joins TRBV6-2 or TRBV6-3 and TRBJ1-2, with 10 bases that match TRBD1. CDR1 and CDR2 (germline): MNHEY, SVGEGT. The CDR3 runs to 15 residues. Trimming cost V 6 bases and J 4 bases; bases outside gene matches: 8. The DNA of the CDR3 is TGTGCCAGCAGCTATCGGGACAGGGGAGCCTATGGCTACACCTTC. This sequence encodes CASSYRDRGAYGYTF.

The V call is TRBV29-1, the J call TRBJ1-1; D possibly corresponds to TRBD1 (6 bases). V was cut by 7 bases and J by 7 bases, with 16 bases left in between. Germline V gene lookup returns CDR1 SQVTM and CDR2 ANQGSEA. The CDR3 is 12 amino acids. The DNA of the CDR3 is TGCAGCGGAGGGGGTGTAAATGATGAAGCTTTCTTT. Protein product: CSGGGVNDEAFF.

The chain joins TRBV7-2 to TRBJ2-2, with D unresolved. CDR1 SGHTA and CDR2 FQGNSA come from the germline V gene. V lost 2 bases and J lost 0, with 7 bases in between. The CDR3 is made up of 15 amino acids. The CDR3 DNA reads as TGTGCCAGCAGCTTAAACACCCCGAACACCGGGGAGCTGTTTTTT. This encodes CASSLNTPNTGELFF.

This clone was picked up a small number of times. V and J are TRBV2 and TRBJ1-4; 7 positions agree with TRBD1. Germline V gene sequence: CDR1 SNHLY, CDR2 FYNNEI. The CDR3 consists of 15 residues. V dropped 6 bases and J dropped 8; count of bases not matched to a gene: 12. Here the CDR3 reads CASSVRQGRGEKLFF. As DNA, the CDR3 is TGTGCCAGCAGCGTTAGACAGGGTCGGGGCGAAAAACTGTTTTTT.

CDR3 sequence reads: CASNMDRGFWSGELFF. CDR3 nucleotides: TGTGCCAGCAACATGGACAGGGGGTTTTGGTCCGGGGAGCTGTTTTTT. V and J are TRBV5-8 and TRBJ2-2; TRBD1 agrees at 10 bases. The V segment lost 6 bases and the J segment 6 bases; nucleotides outside the gene matches: 11. The CDR3 consists of 16 residues. Germline V lookup: CDR1 SGHTS, CDR2 YDEGEE.

The V and J genes are TRBV4-1 and TRBJ2-7; 12 bases fit TRBD2. Germline V gives CDR1 MGHRA, CDR2 YSYEKL. With 1 base clipped from V and 1 base from J, the junction kept 14 bases outside the gene matches. CDR3 length: 20 amino acids. CDR3 sequence (DNA): TGCGCCAGCAGCCAAGCGGTCCCAGCGGCTAGCGGGGGGGTTTCCTACGAGCAGTACTTC. Residues: CASSQAVPAASGGVSYEQYF.

The genes are TRBV19 and TRBJ1-1, with TRBD1 as a possible D gene (6 bases). Germline loops: CDR1 LNHDA, CDR2 SQIVND (reference sequence). V lost 5 bases, J lost 2 bases, and 15 bases lay in between. The CDR3 runs to 15 residues. The CDR3 nucleotides read TGTGCCAGTAGTGGGCAGGGGATTGGAAACACTGAAGCTTTCTTT. Protein: CASSGQGIGNTEAFF.

In nucleotides, the CDR3 is TGTGCCAGCTCACCAGGGCCTGGAAACACCATATATTTT. Its translation: CASSPGPGNTIYF. The chain couples TRBV18 to TRBJ1-3; D remains ambiguous. Germline V CDR1 and CDR2: KGHSH, LQKENI. V lost 2 bases and J lost 2, with 4 bases in between. CDR3 size: 13 residues. Supplemented by reference TRBV18 and TRBJ1-3, the full variable domain reads NAGVMQNPRHLVRRRGQEARLRCSPMKGHSHVYWYRQLPEEGLKFMVYLQKENIIDESGMPKERFSAEFPKEGPSILRIQQVVRGDSAAYFCASSPGPGNTIYFGEGSWLTVV.

Comment on this clone: This same CDR3 is encoded by further DNA sequences in the sample. The chain couples TRBV9 to TRBJ1-1, with 8 bases that match TRBD1. Germline V gives CDR1 SGDLS, CDR2 YYNGEE. CDR3 length: 13 residues. Losses at the gene ends were 2 bases for V and 5 bases for J; bases not matched to a gene: 2. The CDR3 nucleotides read TGTGCCAGCAGCGTGACAGGGGTGACTGAAGCTTTCTTT. Its protein is CASSVTGVTEAFF. The entire variable domain, with the rest obtained from reference TRBV9 and TRBJ1-1, is as follows: DSGVTQTPKHLITATGQRVTLRCSPRSGDLSVYWYQQSLDQGLQFLIQYYNGEERAKGNILERFSAQQFPDLHSELNLSSLELGDSALYFCASSVTGVTEAFFGQGTRLTVV.

This clone came up a few times. This chain links TRBV6-4 with TRBJ1-1; D may be TRBD1 (5 bases). This CDR3 comprises 14 residues. The germline V gene has CDR1 MRHNA and CDR2 SNTAGT. V lost 11 bases to trimming and J lost 6 bases, with 22 bases between them. The CDR3 loop is CASSPGFESAEAFF. The CDR3 DNA reads as TGTGCCTCCAGCCCAGGGTTTGAGAGCGCTGAAGCTTTCTTT.

This sequence joins TRBV3-1 (or the pseudogene TRBV3-2) and TRBJ2-5, with 8 bases identical to TRBD2. CDR1 and CDR2 (germline): LGHDT, YNNKEL (reference sequence). The CDR3 spans 16 residues. Trimming removed 4 bases from V and 2 bases from J; junction bases left unmatched: 9. DNA of the CDR3: TGTGCCAGCAGCCTTCTCCGGGGCGGGGGGCAAGAGACCCAGTACTTC. This codes for CASSLLRGGGQETQYF.

There are a few counts of this clone. The rearrangement uses TRBV3-1 (or the pseudogene TRBV3-2) and TRBJ1-1; D gene ambiguous. The CDR3 is 14 amino acids. From germline, CDR1 is LGHDT and CDR2 YNNKEL (reference sequence). Trimming left V 3 bases short and J 1 base short, with 9 bases between. The CDR3 bases are TGTGCCAGCAGCCATCGACACTCGAACACTGAAGCTTTCTTT. Residues: CASSHRHSNTEAFF.

The rearrangement joins TRBV28 to TRBJ1-1; D uncertain. The CDR3 extends over 12 amino acids. Trimming took off 2 bases at V and 8 bases at J, with 9 bases between the two ends. Germline V CDR1 and CDR2: MDHEN, SYDVKM. CDR3 DNA: TGTGCCAGCAGTTTAATTGCAGGAGAAGCTTTCTTT. The encoded protein is CASSLIAGEAFF.

This chain connects TRBV7-2 to TRBJ2-7; TRBD1 agrees at 9 bases. Trimming took 2 bases from V and 0 from J; bases not matched to a gene: 5. This CDR3 has 16 amino acids. Per the germline V gene, CDR1 is SGHTA and CDR2 is FQGNSA. This chain's CDR3 is CASSLRGTGYSYEQYF. The CDR3 bases are TGTGCCAGCAGCTTACGTGGGACAGGGTACTCCTACGAGCAGTACTTC.

The chain employs TRBV27 and TRBJ2-7, with 9 bases lining up with TRBD1. Germline CDR1 and CDR2: MNHEY and SMNVEV (reference sequence). The trim removed 0 bases at V and 3 bases at J, leaving 3 bases unmatched. The length of the CDR3 is 15 residues. The CDR3 loop is CASSLSGTGNYEQYF. Here the CDR3 DNA reads TGTGCCAGCAGTTTATCGGGGACAGGGAACTACGAGCAGTACTTC.

V gene TRBV2 combines with J gene TRBJ2-5; the D is unclear. CDR3 length: 11 amino acids. The V end lost 7 bases, the J end lost 2 bases, and 5 bases lay between the germline ends. Germline V lookup: CDR1 SNHLY, CDR2 FYNNEI. The CDR3, as DNA: TGTGCCAGCACCTCTCAAGAGACCCAGTACTTC. It codes for CASTSQETQYF.

This chain joins TRBV11-1 and TRBJ2-7; TRBD2 might be the D (6 bases). The V end was cut by 7 bases, the J end by 6 bases, with 16 bases between. This CDR3 is 13 amino acids long. Per germline, CDR1 SGHAT and CDR2 FQDESV (reference sequence). In DNA, the CDR3 is TGTGCCAGCACCCACGGGGGAAAGGGCGAGCAGTACTTC. It translates to CASTHGGKGEQYF.

This clone was counted a single time. The chain couples TRBV6-5 to TRBJ2-7; D is unresolved. There are 14 residues in the CDR3. The germline V gene encodes CDR1 MNHEY and CDR2 SVGAGI. V was shortened by 6 bases and J by 0 bases, with 12 bases between the two germline ends. For the CDR3, the DNA is TGTGCCAGCAGCGCAGACATAACCTCCTACGAGCAGTACTTC. Protein: CASSADITSYEQYF.

V and J are TRBV4-1 and TRBJ1-5; D unclear. Trimming pared 3 bases from V and 4 bases from J, leaving 4 bases between. This CDR3 has 12 residues. The germline V gene encodes CDR1 MGHRA and CDR2 YSYEKL. Written as DNA, the CDR3 is TGCGCCAGCAGCCACCCTAATCAGCCCCAGCATTTT. This gives the protein CASSHPNQPQHF.

The chain is built from TRBV9 and TRBJ2-5; 11 bases are shared with TRBD2. The V gene's germline CDR1 is SGDLS and CDR2 YYNGEE. The CDR3 extends over 16 amino acids. V gave up 5 bases and J gave up 2 bases; unmatched junction bases: 8. The CDR3 coding sequence is TGTGCCAGCAGTGCTTACGGGACTAGCGGACAAGAGACCCAGTACTTC. Translated, it gives CASSAYGTSGQETQYF. The whole variable domain, remainder taken from reference TRBV9 and TRBJ2-5, is DSGVTQTPKHLITATGQRVTLRCSPRSGDLSVYWYQQSLDQGLQFLIQYYNGEERAKGNILERFSAQQFPDLHSELNLSSLELGDSALYFCASSAYGTSGQETQYFGPGTRLLVL.

This chain connects TRBV14 to TRBJ1-2, with TRBD1 matching 8 bases. Looked up from germline, CDR1 is SGHDN and CDR2 is FVKESK. Trimming took 5 bases from V and 6 from J; bases not matched to a gene: 8. The CDR3 has 14 amino acids. For the CDR3, the DNA is TGTGCCAGCAGCACCTCGCAGGGGGCGGATGGCTACACCTTC. Its protein is CASSTSQGADGYTF.

This sequence joins TRBV5-6 and TRBJ1-1; TRBD1 aligns across 7 bases. Germline CDR1 is SGHDT and CDR2 is YYEEEE. The CDR3 consists of 15 residues. V shed 2 bases, J shed 4 bases, and the junction held 8 bases outside the gene matches. As DNA, the CDR3 is TGTGCCAGCAGCTTAGGGTTCAGGGGGTTCACTGAAGCTTTCTTT. Its protein product is CASSLGFRGFTEAFF.